Sequencing of this T cell receptor (beta chain) was carried out in a study of blood T cells in healthy people across ages. General study points: Diversity figures based on one million T cells were deemed too low.

Germline-derived CDR1 and CDR2 are MNHNY and SVGAGI (reference sequence). V was trimmed by 0 bases and J by 3 bases, leaving 7 bases between them. This CDR3 comprises 14 residues. Combining a sample-barcoded 5' primer with a J-beta primer mix, a second PCR ran for 7 to 11 cycles. TCRdb recomputed calls from the 5' RACE reads with MiXCR, one row per CDR3 protein. The repertoire consists of about 800,000 distinct CDR3 sequences, with 55% to 75% occurring once and the leading ten covering about 20%. This clonotype was detected a few times. Its target is not known. The rearrangement joins TRBV6-6 to TRBJ2-3, with TRBD1 as a possible D gene (5 bases). Specimen: blood. The source of this sequence is a man aged 25 to 45 in good health. The CDR3 reads CASSYSTATDTQYF. CDR3 nucleotides: TGTGCCAGCAGTTACTCGACAGCGACAGATACGCAGTATTTT.